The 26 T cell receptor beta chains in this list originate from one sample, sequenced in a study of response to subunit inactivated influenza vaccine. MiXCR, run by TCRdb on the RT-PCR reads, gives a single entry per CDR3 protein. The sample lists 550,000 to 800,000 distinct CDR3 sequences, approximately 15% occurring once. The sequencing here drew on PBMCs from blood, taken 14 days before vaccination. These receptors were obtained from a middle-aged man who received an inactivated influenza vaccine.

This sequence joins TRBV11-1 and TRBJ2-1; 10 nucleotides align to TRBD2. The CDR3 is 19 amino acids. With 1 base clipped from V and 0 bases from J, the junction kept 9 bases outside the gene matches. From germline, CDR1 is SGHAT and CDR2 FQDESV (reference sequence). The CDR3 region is CASSLVLAGALSSYNEQFF. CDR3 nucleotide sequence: TGTGCCAGCAGCTTAGTTCTAGCGGGGGCACTGAGCTCCTACAATGAGCAGTTCTTC.

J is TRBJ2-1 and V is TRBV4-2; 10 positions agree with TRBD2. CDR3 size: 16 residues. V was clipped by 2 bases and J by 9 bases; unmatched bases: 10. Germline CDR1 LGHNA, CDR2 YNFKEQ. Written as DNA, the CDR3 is TGTGCCAGCAGCCAATCGATGAGCGGGGGGGCCGGTGAGCAGTTCTTC. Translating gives CASSQSMSGGAGEQFF.

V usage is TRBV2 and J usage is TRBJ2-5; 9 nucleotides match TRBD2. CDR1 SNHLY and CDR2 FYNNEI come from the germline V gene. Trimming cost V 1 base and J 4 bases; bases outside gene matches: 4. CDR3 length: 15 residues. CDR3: CASSEGRAGGETQYF. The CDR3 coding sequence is TGTGCCAGCAGTGAAGGGAGAGCGGGAGGAGAGACCCAGTACTTC.

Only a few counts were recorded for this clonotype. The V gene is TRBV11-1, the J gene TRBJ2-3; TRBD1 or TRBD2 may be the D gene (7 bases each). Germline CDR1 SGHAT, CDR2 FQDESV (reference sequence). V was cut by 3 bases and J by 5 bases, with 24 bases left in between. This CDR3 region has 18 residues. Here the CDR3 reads CASSFNRAGTVIRDTQYF. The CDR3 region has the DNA TGTGCCAGCAGCTTTAATAGAGCGGGGACAGTCATTCGAGATACGCAGTATTTT.

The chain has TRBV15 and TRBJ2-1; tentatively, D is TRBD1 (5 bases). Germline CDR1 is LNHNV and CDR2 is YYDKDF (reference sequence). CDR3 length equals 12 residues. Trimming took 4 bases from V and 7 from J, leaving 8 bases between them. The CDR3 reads CATSNQGNEQFF. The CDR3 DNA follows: TGTGCCACCAGCAACCAGGGAAATGAGCAGTTCTTC.

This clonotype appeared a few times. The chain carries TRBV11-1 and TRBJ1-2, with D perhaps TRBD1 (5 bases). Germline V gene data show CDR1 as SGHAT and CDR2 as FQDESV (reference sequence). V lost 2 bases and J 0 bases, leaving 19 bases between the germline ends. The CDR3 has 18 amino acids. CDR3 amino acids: CASSLTRSTGRSNYGYTF. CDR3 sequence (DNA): TGTGCCAGCAGCTTAACGAGGAGTACAGGACGCTCTAACTATGGCTACACCTTC.

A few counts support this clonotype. CDR3 DNA: TGCGCCAGCAATCCTAGCGGGAGAGACGAGCAGTACTTC. Residues: CASNPSGRDEQYF. The gene calls are TRBV5-1 and TRBJ2-7, with 10 bases lining up with TRBD2. Per the germline V gene, CDR1 is SGHRS and CDR2 is YFSETQ. CDR3 length: 13 residues. The junction had 5 bases not matched to a gene; V was cut back by 6 bases and J by 5 bases.

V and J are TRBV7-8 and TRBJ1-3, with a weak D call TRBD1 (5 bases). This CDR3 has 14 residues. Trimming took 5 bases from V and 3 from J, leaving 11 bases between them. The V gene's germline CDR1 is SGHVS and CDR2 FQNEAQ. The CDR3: CASSPEDIGNTIYF. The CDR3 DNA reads TGTGCCAGCAGCCCCGAGGACATTGGAAACACCATATATTTT.

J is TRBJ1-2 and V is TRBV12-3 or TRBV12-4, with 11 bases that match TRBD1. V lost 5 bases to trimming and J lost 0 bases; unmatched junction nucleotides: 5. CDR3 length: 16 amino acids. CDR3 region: CASSRTGGWSNYGYTF. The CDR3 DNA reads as TGTGCCAGCAGTCGGACAGGGGGCTGGTCTAACTATGGCTACACCTTC.

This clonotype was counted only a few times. CDR3 sequence (DNA): TGTGCCAGCAGCTTTCTCGGGTGGGGCACAGATACGCAGTATTTT. Protein: CASSFLGWGTDTQYF. The chain is built from TRBV5-5 and TRBJ2-3, with D hard to call. The CDR3 sequence is 15 residues long. Germline CDR1 reads SGHKS; CDR2 reads YYEKEE (reference sequence). V lost 2 bases, J lost 1 base, and 11 bases lay in between.

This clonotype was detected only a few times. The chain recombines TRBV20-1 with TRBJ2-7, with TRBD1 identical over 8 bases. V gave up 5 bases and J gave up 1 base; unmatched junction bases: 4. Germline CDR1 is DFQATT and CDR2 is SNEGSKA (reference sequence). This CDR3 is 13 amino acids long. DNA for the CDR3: TGCAGTGCTCCGACAGGGGAGTCCTACGAGCAGTACTTC. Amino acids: CSAPTGESYEQYF.

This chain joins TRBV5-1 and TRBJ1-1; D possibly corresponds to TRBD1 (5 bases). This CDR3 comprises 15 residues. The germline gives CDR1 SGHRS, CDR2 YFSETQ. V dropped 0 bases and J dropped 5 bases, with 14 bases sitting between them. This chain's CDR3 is CASSLATTVETEAFF. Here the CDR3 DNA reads TGCGCCAGCAGCTTGGCGACGACAGTGGAAACTGAAGCTTTCTTT.

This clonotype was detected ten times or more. The CDR3 sequence: CASSFRTLSKREETQYF. The CDR3 bases are TGTGCCAGCAGCTTTCGAACTCTTAGCAAGAGAGAAGAGACCCAGTACTTC. The chain couples TRBV25-1 to TRBJ2-5; D is unresolved. Germline CDR1 and CDR2: MGHDK and SYGVNS. The V gene lost 6 bases and the J gene lost 3 bases, with 23 bases spanning the gap. The CDR3 has 17 amino acids.

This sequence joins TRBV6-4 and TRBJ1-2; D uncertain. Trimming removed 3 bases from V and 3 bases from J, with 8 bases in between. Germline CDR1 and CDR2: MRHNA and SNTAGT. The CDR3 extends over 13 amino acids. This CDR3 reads CASSEGIYYGYTF. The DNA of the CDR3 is TGTGCCAGCAGTGAGGGTATCTACTATGGCTACACCTTC.

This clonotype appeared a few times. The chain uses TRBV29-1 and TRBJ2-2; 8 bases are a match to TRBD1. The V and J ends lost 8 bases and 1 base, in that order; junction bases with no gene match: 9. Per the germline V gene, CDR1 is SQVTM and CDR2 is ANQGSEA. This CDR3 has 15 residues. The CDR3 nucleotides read TGCAGCTCCAGGACCGGGACAGGGAACACCGGGGAGCTGTTTTTT. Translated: CSSRTGTGNTGELFF.

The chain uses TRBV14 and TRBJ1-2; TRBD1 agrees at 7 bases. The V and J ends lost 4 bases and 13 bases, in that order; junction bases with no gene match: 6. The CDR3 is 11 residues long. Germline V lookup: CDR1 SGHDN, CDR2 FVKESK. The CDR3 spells CASSPGGSPTF. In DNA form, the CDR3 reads TGTGCCAGCAGCCCAGGGGGGAGTCCCACCTTC.

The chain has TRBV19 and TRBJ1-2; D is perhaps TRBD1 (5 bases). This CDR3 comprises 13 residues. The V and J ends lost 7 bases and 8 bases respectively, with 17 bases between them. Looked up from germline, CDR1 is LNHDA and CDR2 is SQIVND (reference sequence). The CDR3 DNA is TGTGCCAGTACCCAGCTCGCCGGGGACGGCTACACCTTC. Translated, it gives CASTQLAGDGYTF.

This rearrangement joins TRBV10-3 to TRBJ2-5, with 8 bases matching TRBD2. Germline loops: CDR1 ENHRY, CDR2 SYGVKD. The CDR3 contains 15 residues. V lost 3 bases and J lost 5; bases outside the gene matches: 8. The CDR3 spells CAISDIERESETQYF. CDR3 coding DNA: TGTGCCATCAGTGATATCGAGCGGGAGAGCGAGACCCAGTACTTC.

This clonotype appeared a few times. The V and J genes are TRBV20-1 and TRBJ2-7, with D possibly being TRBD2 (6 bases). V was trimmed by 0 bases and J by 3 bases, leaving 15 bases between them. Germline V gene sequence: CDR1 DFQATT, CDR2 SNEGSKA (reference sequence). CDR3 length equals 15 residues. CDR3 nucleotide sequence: TGCAGTGCTAGAGATCCTTCTAGCGCTTACTACGAGCAGTACTTC. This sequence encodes CSARDPSSAYYEQYF.

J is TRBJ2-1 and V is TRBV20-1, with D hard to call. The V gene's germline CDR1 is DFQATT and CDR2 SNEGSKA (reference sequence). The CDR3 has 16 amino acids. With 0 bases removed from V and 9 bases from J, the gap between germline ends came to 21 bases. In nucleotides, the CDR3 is TGCAGTGCTAGAGATCGGTGGGGTTCAACGAACGGTGAGCAGTTCTTC. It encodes CSARDRWGSTNGEQFF.

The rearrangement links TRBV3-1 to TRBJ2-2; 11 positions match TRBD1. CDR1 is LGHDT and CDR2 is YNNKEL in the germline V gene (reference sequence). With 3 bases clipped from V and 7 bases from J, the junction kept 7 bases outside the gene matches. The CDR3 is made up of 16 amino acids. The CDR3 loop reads CASSQGGQGAVGELFF. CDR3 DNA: TGTGCCAGCAGCCAGGGAGGACAGGGGGCTGTCGGGGAGCTGTTTTTT.

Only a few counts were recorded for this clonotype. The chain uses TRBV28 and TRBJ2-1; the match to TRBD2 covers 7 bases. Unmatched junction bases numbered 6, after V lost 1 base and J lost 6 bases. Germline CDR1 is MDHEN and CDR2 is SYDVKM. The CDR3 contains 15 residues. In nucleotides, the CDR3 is TGTGCCAGCAGTTTATCGGCTAGCGGAGGCAATGAGCAGTTCTTC. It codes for CASSLSASGGNEQFF.

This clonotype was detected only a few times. The CDR3 DNA reads TGTGCCAGCAGCGCCGCTAGCGGGAGTAGGGGTGGTACGCAGTATTTT. Translating gives CASSAASGSRGGTQYF. The genes are TRBV7-2 and TRBJ2-3; 10 nucleotides agree with TRBD2. The CDR3 is 16 residues long. Per the germline V gene, CDR1 is SGHTA and CDR2 is FQGNSA. Losses at the gene ends were 5 bases for V and 8 bases for J; bases not matched to a gene: 13.

The DNA for the CDR3 is TGCGCCAGCAGCCATCAGTACGGGGGCGCGTTTGGGGCCAACGTCCTGACTTTC. It specifies CASSHQYGGAFGANVLTF. The chain is built from TRBV4-1 and TRBJ2-6, with D possibly called TRBD1 or TRBD2 (6 bases each). The CDR3 is 18 residues long. The V gene's germline CDR1 is MGHRA and CDR2 YSYEKL. V was shortened by 3 bases and J by 3 bases, with 18 bases between the two germline ends.

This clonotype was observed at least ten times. CDR3 in amino acids: CASSFRGGPSAGELFF. DNA of the CDR3: TGTGCCAGCAGCTTCCGGGGTGGGCCGTCAGCCGGGGAGCTGTTTTTT. J is TRBJ2-2 and V is TRBV7-2, with D perhaps matching TRBD2 (5 bases). V dropped 3 bases and J dropped 6 bases, with 17 bases sitting between them. The CDR3 runs 16 residues. Germline V CDR1 and CDR2: SGHTA, FQGNSA.

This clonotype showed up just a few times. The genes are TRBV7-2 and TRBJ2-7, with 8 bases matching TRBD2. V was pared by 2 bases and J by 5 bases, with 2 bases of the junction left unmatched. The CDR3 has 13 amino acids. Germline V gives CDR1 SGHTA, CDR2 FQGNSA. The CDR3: CASSLMREDEQYF. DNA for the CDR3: TGTGCCAGCAGCTTAATGCGGGAGGACGAGCAGTACTTC. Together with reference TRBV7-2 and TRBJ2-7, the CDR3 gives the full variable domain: GAGVSQSPSNKVTEKGKDVELRCDPISGHTALYWYRQSLGQGLEFLIYFQGNSAPDKSGLPSDRFSAERTGGSVSTLTIQRTQQEDSAVYLCASSLMREDEQYFGPGTRLTVT.